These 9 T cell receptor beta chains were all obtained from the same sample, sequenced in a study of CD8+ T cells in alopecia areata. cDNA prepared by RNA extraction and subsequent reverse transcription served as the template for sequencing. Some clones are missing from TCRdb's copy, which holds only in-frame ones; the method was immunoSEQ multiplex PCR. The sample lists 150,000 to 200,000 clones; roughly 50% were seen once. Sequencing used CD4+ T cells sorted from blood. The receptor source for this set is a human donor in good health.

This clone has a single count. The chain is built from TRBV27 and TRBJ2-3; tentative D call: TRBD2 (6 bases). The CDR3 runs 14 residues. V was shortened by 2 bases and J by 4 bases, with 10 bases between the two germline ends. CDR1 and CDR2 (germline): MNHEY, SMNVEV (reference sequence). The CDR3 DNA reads TGTGCCAGCAGTTTACCCGGGAGTCCAGATACGCAGTATTTT. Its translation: CASSLPGSPDTQYF.

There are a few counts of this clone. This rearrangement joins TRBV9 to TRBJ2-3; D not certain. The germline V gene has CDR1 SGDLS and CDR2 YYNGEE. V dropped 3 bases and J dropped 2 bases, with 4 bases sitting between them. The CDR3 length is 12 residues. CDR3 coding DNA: TGTGCCAGCAGCGCCCTCACAGATACGCAGTATTTT. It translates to CASSALTDTQYF.

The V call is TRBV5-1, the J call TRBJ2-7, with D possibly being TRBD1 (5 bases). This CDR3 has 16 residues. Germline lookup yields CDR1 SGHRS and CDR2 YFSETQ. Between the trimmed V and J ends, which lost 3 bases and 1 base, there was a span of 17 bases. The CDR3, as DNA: TGCGCCAGCAGCTACCAGGGCTCCCTACTTTCCTACGAGCAGTACTTC. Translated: CASSYQGSLLSYEQYF.

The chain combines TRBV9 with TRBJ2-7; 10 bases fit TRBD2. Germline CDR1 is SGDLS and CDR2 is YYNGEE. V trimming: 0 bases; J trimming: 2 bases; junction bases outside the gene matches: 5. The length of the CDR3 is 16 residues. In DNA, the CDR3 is TGTGCCAGCAGCGTAGGAGCGGGAGGGTATACCTACGAGCAGTACTTC. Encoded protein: CASSVGAGGYTYEQYF.

Here the CDR3 reads CASSQVWMAGNTEAFF. The CDR3 nucleotides are TGTGCCAGCAGCCAAGTTTGGATGGCCGGGAACACTGAAGCTTTCTTT. This chain uses TRBV4-2 with TRBJ1-1; D gene unclear. Germline-derived CDR1 and CDR2 are LGHNA and YNFKEQ. CDR3 length: 16 residues. Trimming took off 1 base at V and 1 base at J, with 13 bases between the two ends.

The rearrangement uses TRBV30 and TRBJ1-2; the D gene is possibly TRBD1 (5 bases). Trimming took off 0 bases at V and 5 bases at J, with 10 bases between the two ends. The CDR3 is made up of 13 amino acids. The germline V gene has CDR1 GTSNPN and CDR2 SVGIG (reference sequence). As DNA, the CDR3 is TGTGCCTGGAGTGTCGCAGGGCGTTATGGCTACACCTTC. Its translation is CAWSVAGRYGYTF.

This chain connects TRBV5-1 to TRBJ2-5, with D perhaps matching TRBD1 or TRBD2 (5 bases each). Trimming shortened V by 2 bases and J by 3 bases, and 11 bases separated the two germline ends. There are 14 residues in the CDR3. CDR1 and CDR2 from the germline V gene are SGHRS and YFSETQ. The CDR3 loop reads CASSFRDLEETQYF. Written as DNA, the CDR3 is TGCGCCAGCAGCTTCCGGGACCTCGAAGAGACCCAGTACTTC.

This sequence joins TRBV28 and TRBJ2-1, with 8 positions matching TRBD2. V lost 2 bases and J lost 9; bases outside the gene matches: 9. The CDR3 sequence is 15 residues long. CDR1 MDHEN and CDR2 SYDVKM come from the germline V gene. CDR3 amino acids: CASSLPSGRRGEQFF. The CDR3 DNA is TGTGCCAGCAGTTTACCCAGCGGGAGAAGGGGTGAGCAGTTCTTC.

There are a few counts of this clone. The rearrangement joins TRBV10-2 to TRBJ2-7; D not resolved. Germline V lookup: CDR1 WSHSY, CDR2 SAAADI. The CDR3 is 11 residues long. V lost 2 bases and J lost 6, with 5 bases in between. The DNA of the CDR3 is TGCGCCAGCAGTGAGCGCGCCGAGCAGTACTTC. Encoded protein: CASSERAEQYF.